What follows describes a single TCR beta chain. The table came from immunoSEQ multiplex PCR; TCRdb's copy has only in-frame clones and leaves some out. The sample has roughly 200,000 clones, 87% seen once. This sample is part of a study of blood T cell repertoires in COVID-19. With 5 bases removed from V and 3 bases from J, the gap between germline ends came to 13 bases. From germline, CDR1 is LNHDA and CDR2 SQIVND (reference sequence). The CDR3 is 14 residues long. The specimen was peripheral blood. This receptor was identified in a man between 60 and 75 years old who had recovered from COVID-19. The chain joins TRBV19 to TRBJ2-5, with D perhaps matching TRBD2 (6 bases). The CDR3 DNA sequence: TGTGCCAGTAGTGAGGGGACTTTCAAAGAGACCCAGTACTTC. Amino acid sequence: CASSEGTFKETQYF. The full variable domain, completed using reference TRBV19 and TRBJ2-5, is DGGITQSPKYLFRKEGQNVTLSCEQNLNHDAMYWYRQDPGQGLRLIYYSQIVNDFQKGDIAEGYSVSREKKESFPLTVTSAQKNPTAFYLCASSEGTFKETQYFGPGTRLLVL.